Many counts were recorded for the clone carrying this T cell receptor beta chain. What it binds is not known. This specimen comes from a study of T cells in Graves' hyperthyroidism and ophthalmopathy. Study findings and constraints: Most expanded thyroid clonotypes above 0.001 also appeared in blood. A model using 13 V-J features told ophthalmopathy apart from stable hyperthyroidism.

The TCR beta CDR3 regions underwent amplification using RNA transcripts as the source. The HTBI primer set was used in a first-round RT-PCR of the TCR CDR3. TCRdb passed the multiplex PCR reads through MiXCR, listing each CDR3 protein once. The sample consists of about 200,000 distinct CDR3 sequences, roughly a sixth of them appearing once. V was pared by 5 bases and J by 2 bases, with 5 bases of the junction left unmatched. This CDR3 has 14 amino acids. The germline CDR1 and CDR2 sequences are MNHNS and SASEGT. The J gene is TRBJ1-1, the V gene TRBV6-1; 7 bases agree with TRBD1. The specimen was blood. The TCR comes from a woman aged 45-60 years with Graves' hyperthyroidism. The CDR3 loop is CASSPRQGNTEAFF. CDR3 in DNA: TGTGCCAGCAGTCCAAGACAGGGTAACACTGAAGCTTTCTTT.